The TCR beta chain described here comes from a study of vaccination and CD4 T cells after COVID-19. About the study: At a median approximately 72 days (range 14 to 241) after dose two, post-vaccine samples were obtained.

Sequencing of the DNA from cultured CD4+ T cells was carried out with the Oncomine TCR Beta short-read assay. Using its own MiXCR run on the PCR reads, TCRdb lists one record per CDR3 protein. Counted here are 15,000 to 20,000 distinct CDR3 sequences, about 61% occurring once; the ten biggest clones make up roughly a tenth. The table lists this clonotype with a few counts. The antigen is undetermined. Study conclusions and caveats: Convalescent participants were relatively few, and none had early post-infection timepoints studied. Spike mono-reactivity was evident in 304 of the 307 vaccine-specific clones derived from convalescent patients.

The treatment here: roughly ten-day PBMC culture with coronavirus spike peptide pools or control peptides (ViraFEST assay). Peptide pool stimulation in ViraFEST expanded antigen-specific T cells, whose TCRs were then sequenced. The sequenced material came from CD4+ T cells from blood, cultured in vitro. The clonotype comes from a human donor who had recovered from COVID-19.

In DNA form, the CDR3 reads TGTGCCAGCAGCTTAGACAGACCCTATGGCTACACCTTC. It yields the protein CASSLDRPYGYTF. This chain connects TRBV7-8 to TRBJ1-2; D gene unclear. Germline CDR1 reads SGHVS; CDR2 reads FQNEAQ. The CDR3 extends over 13 amino acids. Trimming pared 1 base from V and 4 bases from J, leaving 7 bases between. The full variable domain, completed using reference TRBV7-8 and TRBJ1-2, is GAGVSQSPRYKVAKRGQDVALRCDPISGHVSLFWYQQALGQGPEFLTYFQNEAQLDKSGLPSDRFFAERPEGSVSTLKIQRTQQEDSAVYLCASSLDRPYGYTFGSGTRLTVV.